Listed below are T cell receptor beta chains from one sample, sequenced in a study of monozygotic twins with inflammatory bowel disease. TCRdb re-called the 5' RACE reads and catalogs CDR3 proteins one per entry, DNA excluded. This sample's table has around 380,000 distinct CDR3 sequences. Specimen: blood. The receptors stem from a human donor with ulcerative colitis or Crohn's disease, or a healthy co-twin of an affected twin (not recorded which). Each CDR3 is given with its conserved first and last residue.

j_gene: TRBJ2-2
v_gene: TRBV7-2
CDR3aa: CASSFRLGTSHGELFF

j_gene: TRBJ1-4
v_gene: TRBV5-6
CDR3aa: CASSKGREAKLFF

j_gene: TRBJ2-7
v_gene: TRBV7-2
CDR3aa: CASTSFGGSYEQYF

j_gene: TRBJ1-1
v_gene: TRBV4-2
CDR3aa: CASSHPAGGQLNTEAFF

j_gene: TRBJ1-2
v_gene: TRBV29-1
CDR3aa: CSVWDGNSYGYTF

j_gene: TRBJ2-7
v_gene: TRBV5-6
CDR3aa: CASSFERQIEQYF

j_gene: TRBJ1-4
v_gene: TRBV3-1
CDR3aa: CASSTQYHEKLFF

j_gene: TRBJ1-6
v_gene: TRBV9
CDR3aa: CASSVAPQANSPLHF

j_gene: TRBJ2-7
v_gene: TRBV5-1
CDR3aa: CASSGDRSHEQYF

j_gene: TRBJ2-5
v_gene: TRBV7-2
CDR3aa: CASSLITGGETQYF

j_gene: TRBJ2-7
v_gene: TRBV5-1
CDR3aa: CASSPFGQGYEQYF

j_gene: TRBJ2-2
v_gene: TRBV10-3
CDR3aa: CAITRRFREDTGELFF

j_gene: TRBJ1-6
v_gene: TRBV15
CDR3aa: CATSRTGGEGSPLHF

j_gene: TRBJ2-1
v_gene: TRBV5-8
CDR3aa: CASSFEGSPGYNEQFF

j_gene: TRBJ2-5
v_gene: TRBV20-1
CDR3aa: CSARILGGGGETQYF

j_gene: TRBJ2-2
v_gene: TRBV29-1
CDR3aa: CSAGTSGGGELFF

j_gene: TRBJ1-2
v_gene: TRBV25-1
CDR3aa: CASSEAGQEDYGYTF

j_gene: TRBJ2-1
v_gene: TRBV29-1
CDR3aa: CSVDFYGPNEQFF

j_gene: TRBJ2-7
v_gene: TRBV30
CDR3aa: CAWTNNYEQYF

j_gene: TRBJ2-1
v_gene: TRBV5-1
CDR3aa: CASRGEASGNYEQFF

j_gene: TRBJ2-6
v_gene: TRBV6-1
CDR3aa: CASSEGQIPLRANVLTF

j_gene: TRBJ1-5
v_gene: TRBV2
CDR3aa: CASRWIGDSNQPQHF

j_gene: TRBJ2-3
v_gene: TRBV3-1
CDR3aa: CASSHGLTLPTDTQYF

j_gene: TRBJ1-1
v_gene: TRBV25-1
CDR3aa: CASSDYRVGNTEAFF

j_gene: TRBJ2-1
v_gene: TRBV20-1
CDR3aa: CSASPARLDNEQFF

j_gene: TRBJ2-7
v_gene: TRBV21-1
CDR3aa: CASSSPRDRLRRTYEQYF

j_gene: TRBJ2-5
v_gene: TRBV10-2
CDR3aa: CASNSGTSGAGETQYF

j_gene: TRBJ1-6
v_gene: TRBV29-1
CDR3aa: CSARQGEGAPLHF

j_gene: TRBJ2-3
v_gene: TRBV20-1
CDR3aa: CSARDPRRTDTQYF

j_gene: TRBJ1-3
v_gene: TRBV11-3
CDR3aa: CASSFSSDTIYF

j_gene: TRBJ2-1
v_gene: TRBV7-2
CDR3aa: CASSLTFSSYNEQFF

j_gene: TRBJ2-2
v_gene: TRBV20-1
CDR3aa: CSSLAVNTGELFF

j_gene: TRBJ2-3
v_gene: TRBV5-1
CDR3aa: CASSLAGVADTQYF

j_gene: TRBJ2-3
v_gene: TRBV5-1
CDR3aa: CASSLSDPTDTQYF

j_gene: TRBJ2-1
v_gene: TRBV20-1
CDR3aa: CSARGFQGDPQFF

j_gene: TRBJ2-7
v_gene: TRBV18
CDR3aa: CASSPPSGVSYEQYF

j_gene: TRBJ2-5
v_gene: TRBV24-1
CDR3aa: CATSDTGAIETQYF

j_gene: TRBJ2-7
v_gene: TRBV4-2
CDR3aa: CASSQGAGGQYEQYF

j_gene: TRBJ2-7
v_gene: TRBV6-5
CDR3aa: CASSYRQLNEQYF

j_gene: TRBJ2-7
v_gene: TRBV20-1
CDR3aa: CSARGGLLGYEQYF

j_gene: TRBJ1-2
v_gene: TRBV29-1
CDR3aa: CSVEDRGGEYGYTF

j_gene: TRBJ2-1
v_gene: TRBV7-2
CDR3aa: CASSHSSGFNEQFF